The present entry profiles one T cell receptor (beta chain) with its context. The antigen is unknown. From the reads, TCRdb called clonotypes with MiXCR, one entry per CDR3 protein. The sample consists of about 360,000 distinct CDR3 sequences, 34% of them appearing once. The data are from a study of T cell repertoires in cytomegalovirus infection. At the level of the study: Both a matching HLA type and CMV infection were indicated by public TCR beta signatures.

Study results and caveats: Cumulated frequencies of public TCR beta families served to identify carriers of CMV plus the relevant HLA. Across the ex vivo response, the dominant clonotypes were HLA-C-restricted CMV-specific TCR beta clonotypes.

Germline CDR1 and CDR2: SGHRS and YFSETQ. V was pared by 0 bases and J by 6 bases, with 8 bases between. This CDR3 has 13 amino acids. The rearrangement uses TRBV5-1 and TRBJ2-3, with D uncertain. Sequencing used cultured PBMCs, obtained from culture after CMV antigen stimulation. The source is a human donor in good health (CMV status not recorded). Some clones in this sample may be carry-over from other donors' samples. The CDR3 DNA follows: TGCGCCAGCAGCTTGGGACTGGAGGATACGCAGTATTTT. This gives the protein CASSLGLEDTQYF.